This T cell receptor (beta chain) was profiled in a study of blood T cells in healthy people across ages. CDR1 LNHNV and CDR2 YYDKDF come from the germline V gene (reference sequence). Unmatched junction bases numbered 14, after V lost 1 base and J lost 1 base. The CDR3 loop spans 19 amino acids. Isolation yielded PBMCs, at least 6 million per sample, in every case. Primers used in a second PCR of roughly 7 to 12 cycles were a sample-barcoded 5' primer and a J-beta primer mix. TCRdb re-called the 5' RACE reads through MiXCR, storing one row per CDR3 protein. The data contain about a million distinct CDR3 sequences, around 54% of them seen just once; the ten biggest clones take up roughly a fifth.

The source of this sequence is a woman aged 55-69 years in good health. This sequence joins TRBV15 and TRBJ2-7, with 9 bases matching TRBD2. Sequencing was carried out using blood. CDR3 coding DNA: TGTGCCACCAGCAGAGGGCTAGCGGGAAGGATTTCCTATTCCTACGAGCAGTACTTC. Translation: CATSRGLAGRISYSYEQYF.